This TCR beta chain is from a study of T cell responses to AZD1222 COVID-19 vaccine. The study, taken as a whole, reports: The peak T cell response came first, and repertoires were sampled only after it. At baseline, just a handful of AZD1222 recipients tested seropositive. Vaccination with two AZD1222 doses was followed by a rise in Spike-specific TCR breadth and depth. Along spike, vaccine-associated CD4 TCRs were found throughout, with dominance at 160-218 and 743-854.

From germline, CDR1 is SNHLY and CDR2 FYNNEI. The ends were cut back, 6 bases at V and 4 bases at J, with 6 bases in the middle. The CDR3 runs 12 residues. This clone was seen only once. The antigen is unknown. Data came from immunoSEQ multiplex PCR; TCRdb stores just in-frame clones and leaves some out. The sample yields 150,000 to 200,000 clones, about 92% seen once. The specimen comprised peripheral blood, sampled 28 days after the second dose of the MenACWY control vaccine. The sequence was obtained from an adult who received the MenACWY meningococcal vaccine as a control. This chain links TRBV2 with TRBJ1-4; D unclear. This chain's CDR3 is CASSFDNEKLFF. For the CDR3, the DNA is TGTGCCAGCAGCTTCGATAATGAAAAACTGTTTTTT.